The clone carrying this T cell receptor beta chain was detected many times. The antigen remains unidentified. The CDR3 loop spans 14 amino acids. The germline V and J ends were trimmed by 3 bases and 6 bases, with 11 bases remaining between them. Germline CDR1 and CDR2: MDHEN and SYDVKM. The data derive from a study of T-cell reconstitution after alpha-beta-depleted transplantation in children. The TCRbeta library was prepared with unique molecular identifiers. TCRdb reprocessed the PCR reads with MiXCR, giving one entry per CDR3 protein. Seen here are approximately 500,000 distinct CDR3 sequences, over 9.5% observed once, and the top ten hold 2% to 2.5%. Study-wide results and limits: Reportedly, roughly two months post-transplant, alpha-beta T cells arose from several hundred expanded graft clones. Diversity of TCRbeta at day 60 was high in some patients, arising from surviving recipient T cells and thymic progenitors. Hyperexpanded clones declined; after one year, newly produced T cells mostly supplied diversity.

Source: PBMCs, taken before TCRalphabeta/CD19-depleted stem cell transplant. The V call is TRBV28, the J call TRBJ2-2, with D maybe TRBD2 (5 bases). The receptor's source is a child younger than 10 with inherited bone marrow failure, due to receive a stem cell transplant. The chain's CDR3 is CASSFETIPGELFF. The CDR3, as DNA: TGTGCCAGCAGTTTCGAGACTATCCCCGGGGAGCTGTTTTTT.